Shown below are 32 T cell receptor beta chains from a single sample sequenced in a study of metastatic and nonmetastatic thyroid tumors. MiXCR reprocessed the PCR reads for TCRdb. The data hold tens of thousands of clones, with roughly 12% observed a single time. The entire patient cohort was treatment-naive prior to thyroid surgery. Sequencing was carried out using blood. The origin of the receptors is a male donor with papillary thyroid cancer or a benign thyroid nodule (not recorded which). Some clones in this sample may be carry-over from other donors' samples.

There are many counts of this clone. The CDR3 loop is CSARDHGWTANEKLFF. The CDR3 DNA reads as TGCAGTGCTAGAGATCACGGATGGACGGCTAATGAAAAACTGTTTTTT. This sequence joins TRBV20-1 and TRBJ1-4, with no clear D. The CDR3 is 16 residues long. Trimming removed 0 bases at V and 3 bases at J, with 14 bases between. In germline, CDR1 is DFQATT, CDR2 SNEGSKA (reference sequence).

This clone was seen at least ten times. Other DNA variants within this sample encode the same CDR3. The CDR3 region has the DNA TGTGCCAGCAGTTTTTTAGCGGGAGTCAGGAACATTCAGTACTTC. It yields the protein CASSFLAGVRNIQYF. This chain uses TRBV12-3 or TRBV12-4 with TRBJ2-4, with 9 bases that match TRBD2. The CDR3 sequence is 15 residues long. Germline trimming cut 3 bases from V and 7 bases from J; bases unmatched to any gene: 7.

The J gene is TRBJ2-1, the V gene TRBV20-1; 10 bases line up with TRBD2. Germline V lookup: CDR1 DFQATT, CDR2 SNEGSKA (reference sequence). The trim removed 4 bases at V and 4 bases at J, leaving 10 bases unmatched. The CDR3 is 16 residues long. The CDR3 sequence: CSANPWGLANYNEQFF. CDR3 DNA sequence: TGCAGTGCTAACCCCTGGGGACTAGCGAATTACAATGAGCAGTTCTTC.

This clone has a count of ten or more. This chain joins TRBV4-2 and TRBJ1-5; 8 positions match TRBD1. Losses at the gene ends were 6 bases for V and 1 base for J; bases not matched to a gene: 8. Germline V CDR1 and CDR2: LGHNA, YNFKEQ. CDR3 length: 16 residues. The CDR3 region has the DNA TGTGCCAGCAGGCACATTGACAGGGGAAGCAATCAGCCCCAGCATTTT. Its translation: CASRHIDRGSNQPQHF.

At least ten counts were recorded for this clone. V is TRBV19 and J is TRBJ1-5; D perhaps matches TRBD1 (6 bases). Looked up from germline, CDR1 is LNHDA and CDR2 is SQIVND (reference sequence). The CDR3 covers 16 residues. V lost 5 bases to trimming and J lost 1 base, with 15 bases between them. CDR3 sequence (DNA): TGTGCCAGTAGTGGGGGCCTAACGAGGAGCAATCAGCCCCAGCATTTT. Translated, it gives CASSGGLTRSNQPQHF.

Worth noting for this clone: It may be a read error: a sequence one base away is much more abundant. This rearrangement joins TRBV27 to TRBJ1-6; 8 nucleotides agree with TRBD1. Germline V gives CDR1 MNHEY, CDR2 SMNVEV (reference sequence). This CDR3 contains 14 residues. In nucleotides, the CDR3 is TGTGCCAGCAGGTGGGGGACAGGACCTTCACCCCCCCACTTT. This encodes CASRWGTGPSPPHF.

This chain uses TRBV5-6 with TRBJ2-5; 7 nucleotides match TRBD1. V was pared by 4 bases and J by 5 bases, with 8 bases of the junction left unmatched. CDR1 is SGHDT, CDR2 YYEEEE, per germline. This CDR3 spans 14 amino acids. CDR3 sequence: CASSALGRGETQYF. CDR3 coding DNA: TGTGCCAGCAGCGCCCTGGGCAGGGGGGAGACCCAGTACTTC.

There are a few counts of this clone. This chain links TRBV4-3 with TRBJ1-1, with TRBD1 matching over 11 bases. The CDR3 is made up of 16 amino acids. Germline CDR1 LGHNA, CDR2 YSLEER. J lost 4 bases, V lost 1 base, and 5 bases had no gene match. This CDR3 reads CASSQVGQGVVTEAFF. The DNA for the CDR3 is TGCGCCAGCAGCCAAGTGGGACAGGGGGTCGTCACTGAAGCTTTCTTT.

There are many counts of this clone. This chain's CDR3 is CASGTRGEKLFF. CDR3 coding DNA: TGTGCCAGCGGGACGAGGGGTGAAAAACTGTTTTTT. The chain couples TRBV28 to TRBJ1-4, with D perhaps matching TRBD1 (5 bases). This CDR3 has 12 residues. Germline-derived CDR1 and CDR2 are MDHEN and SYDVKM. Trimming took off 8 bases at V and 7 bases at J, with 11 bases between the two ends.

This clone was counted many times. The rearrangement uses TRBV5-8 and TRBJ1-1; D not resolved. The CDR3 length is 9 residues. V lost 9 bases, J lost 11 bases, and 11 bases lay in between. The germline V gene encodes CDR1 SGHTS and CDR2 YDEGEE. Here the CDR3 reads CATLEEAFF. CDR3 coding DNA: TGTGCCACCCTTGAAGAGGCTTTCTTT.

In this sample, this clone turned up many times. This chain links TRBV5-8 with TRBJ1-2; D unclear. The CDR3 runs 11 residues. Germline CDR1 reads SGHTS; CDR2 reads YDEGEE. The ends were cut back, 0 bases at V and 8 bases at J, with 5 bases in the middle. The CDR3 region is CASSLVRGYTF. The DNA of the CDR3 is TGTGCCAGCAGCTTGGTGAGGGGCTACACCTTC.

This clone qualifies as medium-sized (0.01 to 0.1%). This sequence joins TRBV6-1 and TRBJ2-7, with TRBD2 identical over 8 bases. The CDR3 is made up of 14 amino acids. The V gene's germline CDR1 is MNHNS and CDR2 SASEGT. J gave up 2 bases and V 5 bases, and 5 bases lay outside the gene matches. CDR3 sequence reads: CASSSPGLAYEQYF. CDR3 nucleotide sequence: TGTGCCAGCAGTTCACCGGGACTAGCCTACGAGCAGTACTTC.

In its sample, this clone was seen many times. The CDR3, as DNA: TGCAGTGCTAGGAAAGGGGGCTCCGTTCAGCCCCAGCATTTT. The encoded protein is CSARKGGSVQPQHF. The chain joins TRBV20-1 to TRBJ1-5; TRBD1 aligns across 7 bases. J gave up 6 bases and V 3 bases, and 8 bases lay outside the gene matches. In germline, CDR1 is DFQATT, CDR2 SNEGSKA (reference sequence). This CDR3 has 14 residues.

As regards this clone: Other DNA variants within this sample encode the same CDR3. J is TRBJ2-3 and V is TRBV4-1; a weak D match, TRBD2 (6 bases). Germline CDR1 reads MGHRA; CDR2 reads YSYEKL. V was shortened by 3 bases and J by 3 bases, with 19 bases between the two germline ends. The CDR3 is made up of 17 amino acids. The CDR3 spells CASSQGRLAGMTDTQYF. CDR3 DNA: TGCGCCAGCAGCCAGGGAAGACTTGCGGGAATGACAGATACGCAGTATTTT.

This clone was found many times. V and J are TRBV5-6 and TRBJ2-7; the match to TRBD2 covers 9 bases. J gave up 7 bases and V 4 bases, and 3 bases lay outside the gene matches. Germline V gene lookup returns CDR1 SGHDT and CDR2 YYEEEE. CDR3 length: 12 residues. The CDR3 nucleotides are TGTGCCAGCAGCCTAGGACTAGCGGAGCAGTACTTC. Translated: CASSLGLAEQYF.

In its sample, this clone was seen many times. This chain joins TRBV6-1 and TRBJ1-5, with a possible D match to TRBD1 (5 bases). Germline lookup yields CDR1 MNHNS and CDR2 SASEGT. V was clipped by 3 bases and J by 5 bases, with 14 bases between them. There are 15 residues in the CDR3. The CDR3 DNA reads TGTGCCAGCAGTGACTCGACAGAGGCCCATCAGCCCCAGCATTTT. Encoded protein: CASSDSTEAHQPQHF.

In regard to this clone: A much larger clone lies a single base off, so this may be a read error. The J gene is TRBJ1-1, the V gene TRBV30; D unclear. This CDR3 spans 13 amino acids. CDR1 is GTSNPN, CDR2 SVGIG, per germline (reference sequence). As DNA, the CDR3 is TGTGCCTGGACGGTCCGAATGAACACTGAAGCTTCCTTT. It specifies CAWTVRMNTEASF. Full variable domain (rest looked up from reference TRBV30 and TRBJ1-1): SQTIHQWPATLVQPVGSPLSLECTVEGTSNPNLYWYRQAAGRGLQLLFYSVGIGQISSEVPQNLSASRPQDRQFILSSKKLLLSDSGFYLCAWTVRMNTEASFGQGTRLTVV.

A remark on this clone: Just one base apart from a much larger clone, this may be a read error. A read error is likely, as this CDR3 ends without the conserved phenylalanine or tryptophan. The V call is TRBV18, the J call TRBJ2-7; D ambiguous. CDR3 length equals 13 residues. The germline gives CDR1 KGHSH, CDR2 LQKENI. The V end lost 0 bases, the J end lost 7 bases, and 10 bases lay between the germline ends. The CDR3 DNA reads as TGTGCCAGCTCACCACCGAGGACCGCTGAGCAGTACCTC. This translates into CASSPPRTAEQYL.

This clone has at least ten counts. For the CDR3, the DNA is TGCGCCAGCAGTGAGGGTGGGAGCTCCTACAATGAGCAGTTCTTC. Translated, it gives CASSEGGSSYNEQFF. The genes are TRBV10-1 and TRBJ2-1; maybe TRBD2 (5 bases). CDR3 length: 15 residues. CDR1 and CDR2 from the germline V gene are WNHNN and SYGVQD (reference sequence). V was cut by 2 bases and J by 0 bases, with 8 bases left in between.

A note on this clone: A much larger clone lies one base from this, so it may be a read error. The chain joins TRBV20-1 to TRBJ2-3, with 10 bases lining up with TRBD2. The CDR3 extends over 15 amino acids. The germline CDR1 and CDR2 sequences are DFQATT and SNEGSKA (reference sequence). The CDR3 coding sequence is TGCAGTGCTGGGGAGCCAGCGGGAGGGGCAGATACGCAGTGTTTT. As protein: CSAGEPAGGADTQCF.

A remark on this clone: A much larger clone lies a single base off, so this may be a read error. This chain uses TRBV20-1 with TRBJ2-3, with D perhaps matching TRBD2 (5 bases). Germline V lookup: CDR1 DFQATT, CDR2 SNEGSKA (reference sequence). Trimming removed 1 base from V and 0 bases from J, with 20 bases in between. This CDR3 has 18 amino acids. The CDR3 loop reads CSARGEAVSRISTDTQYF. The CDR3 coding sequence is TGCAGTGCTAGAGGTGAAGCGGTATCCAGGATCAGCACAGATACGCAGTATTTT.

This clone occurred many times. This sequence joins TRBV19 and TRBJ2-4, with TRBD2 identical over 10 bases. The CDR3 spans 19 residues. Germline V gene sequence: CDR1 LNHDA, CDR2 SQIVND (reference sequence). V was clipped by 5 bases and J by 5 bases; unmatched bases: 18. The CDR3 spells CASSAPGLAVLGVENIQYF. CDR3 nucleotide sequence: TGTGCCAGTAGTGCCCCAGGACTAGCGGTCCTTGGCGTCGAAAACATTCAGTACTTC. The variable domain in full, completed from reference TRBV19 and TRBJ2-4, reads DGGITQSPKYLFRKEGQNVTLSCEQNLNHDAMYWYRQDPGQGLRLIYYSQIVNDFQKGDIAEGYSVSREKKESFPLTVTSAQKNPTAFYLCASSAPGLAVLGVENIQYFGAGTRLSVL.

This clone appeared many times. This chain uses TRBV7-2 with TRBJ2-1; 9 bases fit TRBD2. Germline CDR1 reads SGHTA; CDR2 reads FQGNSA. The CDR3 is 16 amino acids. Trimming removed 5 bases from V and 2 bases from J; junction bases left unmatched: 7. Here the CDR3 DNA reads TGTGCCAGCAGCCCCACGAGGACTAGCGCCTACAATGAGCAGTTCTTC. As protein: CASSPTRTSAYNEQFF.

On this clone: No conserved phenylalanine or tryptophan is present at the end of the CDR3, so a read error is the likely explanation. CDR3 in amino acids: CWVSANYGYTL. CDR3 bases: TGTTGGGTGTCGGCTAACTATGGCTACACCCTC. The chain couples TRBV28 to TRBJ1-2; D is undetermined. Per germline, CDR1 MDHEN and CDR2 SYDVKM. The CDR3 has 11 residues.

This clone came up many times. The junction differs from germline at one of its ends, possibly a read error. V usage is TRBV7-7 and J usage is TRBJ2-1, with D perhaps assigned TRBD1 or TRBD2 (5 bases each). Germline CDR1 SSHAT, CDR2 FNYEAQ (reference sequence). CDR3 size: 15 residues. The CDR3 DNA sequence: TGTGCTAGCAGCCCCCATCCCGGGGACGCCAATGAGCAGTTCTTC. This encodes CASSPHPGDANEQFF.

This clone has at least ten counts. The chain combines TRBV20-1 with TRBJ2-5; weak D call: TRBD1 (5 bases). With 6 bases removed from V and 0 bases from J, the gap between germline ends came to 14 bases. Germline CDR1 is DFQATT and CDR2 is SNEGSKA (reference sequence). This CDR3 contains 14 residues. The CDR3, as DNA: TGCAGTGCGCCCAGGGAATTGTACCAAGAGACCCAGTACTTC. It yields the protein CSAPRELYQETQYF.

The gene calls are TRBV20-1 and TRBJ2-7; D remains ambiguous. Germline V CDR1 and CDR2: DFQATT, SNEGSKA (reference sequence). The CDR3 contains 12 residues. The V gene lost 6 bases and the J gene lost 7 bases, with 16 bases spanning the gap. CDR3 DNA sequence: TGCAGTGCGTCCTTGGACCCTTTGGAGCAGTACTTC. Residues: CSASLDPLEQYF.

In this sample, this clone turned up many times. The chain employs TRBV20-1 and TRBJ2-3; perhaps TRBD1 as D (7 bases). V dropped 6 bases and J dropped 4 bases, with 17 bases sitting between them. There are 14 residues in the CDR3. The V gene's germline CDR1 is DFQATT and CDR2 SNEGSKA (reference sequence). The CDR3 bases are TGCAGTGCCCCCCGTCGCGGGACAGCAGATACGCAGTATTTT. This gives the protein CSAPRRGTADTQYF.

This clone was seen repeatedly, ten times or more. The chain employs TRBV30 and TRBJ2-1; 9 bases are a match to TRBD2. This CDR3 has 14 residues. Germline assignment: CDR1 GTSNPN and CDR2 SVGIG (reference sequence). The V segment lost 3 bases and the J segment 4 bases; nucleotides outside the gene matches: 4. CDR3 bases: TGTGCCTGGAGGGGACTAGCAGTATACAATGAGCAGTTCTTC. Its protein product is CAWRGLAVYNEQFF. Using reference TRBV30 and TRBJ2-1 for the parts outside the CDR3, the full variable domain is SQTIHQWPATLVQPVGSPLSLECTVEGTSNPNLYWYRQAAGRGLQLLFYSVGIGQISSEVPQNLSASRPQDRQFILSSKKLLLSDSGFYLCAWRGLAVYNEQFFGPGTRLTVL.

This clone occurred a few times. The same CDR3 arises from other DNA sequences in this sample as well. The chain has TRBV24-1 and TRBJ2-5; TRBD1 might be the D (6 bases). CDR1 is KGHDR and CDR2 is SFDVKD in the germline V gene. The V end was cut by 7 bases, the J end by 6 bases, with 14 bases between. The CDR3 contains 13 residues. CDR3 sequence reads: CATRETGSKTQYF. DNA for the CDR3: TGTGCCACCAGAGAGACAGGTTCTAAGACCCAGTACTTC.

CDR3 DNA sequence: TGCGCCAGCAGCTTGGCCGTGACTAGCGGGGGCGAAGAGACCCAGTACTTC. Protein: CASSLAVTSGGEETQYF. The rearrangement uses TRBV5-1 and TRBJ2-5; 12 bases align to TRBD2. CDR3 length equals 17 residues. CDR1 is SGHRS and CDR2 is YFSETQ in the germline V gene. Trimming removed 0 bases from V and 3 bases from J; junction bases left unmatched: 6.

This clone was observed a few times. The V gene is TRBV6-1, the J gene TRBJ1-2; D unclear. Germline CDR1 reads MNHNS; CDR2 reads SASEGT. V shed 7 bases and J shed 8 bases, with 26 bases lying between them. CDR3 length: 16 amino acids. CDR3 bases: TGTGCCAGCACCGACGATGGGAACAGCCACTTCGGGGGCTACACCTTC. Its translation is CASTDDGNSHFGGYTF.